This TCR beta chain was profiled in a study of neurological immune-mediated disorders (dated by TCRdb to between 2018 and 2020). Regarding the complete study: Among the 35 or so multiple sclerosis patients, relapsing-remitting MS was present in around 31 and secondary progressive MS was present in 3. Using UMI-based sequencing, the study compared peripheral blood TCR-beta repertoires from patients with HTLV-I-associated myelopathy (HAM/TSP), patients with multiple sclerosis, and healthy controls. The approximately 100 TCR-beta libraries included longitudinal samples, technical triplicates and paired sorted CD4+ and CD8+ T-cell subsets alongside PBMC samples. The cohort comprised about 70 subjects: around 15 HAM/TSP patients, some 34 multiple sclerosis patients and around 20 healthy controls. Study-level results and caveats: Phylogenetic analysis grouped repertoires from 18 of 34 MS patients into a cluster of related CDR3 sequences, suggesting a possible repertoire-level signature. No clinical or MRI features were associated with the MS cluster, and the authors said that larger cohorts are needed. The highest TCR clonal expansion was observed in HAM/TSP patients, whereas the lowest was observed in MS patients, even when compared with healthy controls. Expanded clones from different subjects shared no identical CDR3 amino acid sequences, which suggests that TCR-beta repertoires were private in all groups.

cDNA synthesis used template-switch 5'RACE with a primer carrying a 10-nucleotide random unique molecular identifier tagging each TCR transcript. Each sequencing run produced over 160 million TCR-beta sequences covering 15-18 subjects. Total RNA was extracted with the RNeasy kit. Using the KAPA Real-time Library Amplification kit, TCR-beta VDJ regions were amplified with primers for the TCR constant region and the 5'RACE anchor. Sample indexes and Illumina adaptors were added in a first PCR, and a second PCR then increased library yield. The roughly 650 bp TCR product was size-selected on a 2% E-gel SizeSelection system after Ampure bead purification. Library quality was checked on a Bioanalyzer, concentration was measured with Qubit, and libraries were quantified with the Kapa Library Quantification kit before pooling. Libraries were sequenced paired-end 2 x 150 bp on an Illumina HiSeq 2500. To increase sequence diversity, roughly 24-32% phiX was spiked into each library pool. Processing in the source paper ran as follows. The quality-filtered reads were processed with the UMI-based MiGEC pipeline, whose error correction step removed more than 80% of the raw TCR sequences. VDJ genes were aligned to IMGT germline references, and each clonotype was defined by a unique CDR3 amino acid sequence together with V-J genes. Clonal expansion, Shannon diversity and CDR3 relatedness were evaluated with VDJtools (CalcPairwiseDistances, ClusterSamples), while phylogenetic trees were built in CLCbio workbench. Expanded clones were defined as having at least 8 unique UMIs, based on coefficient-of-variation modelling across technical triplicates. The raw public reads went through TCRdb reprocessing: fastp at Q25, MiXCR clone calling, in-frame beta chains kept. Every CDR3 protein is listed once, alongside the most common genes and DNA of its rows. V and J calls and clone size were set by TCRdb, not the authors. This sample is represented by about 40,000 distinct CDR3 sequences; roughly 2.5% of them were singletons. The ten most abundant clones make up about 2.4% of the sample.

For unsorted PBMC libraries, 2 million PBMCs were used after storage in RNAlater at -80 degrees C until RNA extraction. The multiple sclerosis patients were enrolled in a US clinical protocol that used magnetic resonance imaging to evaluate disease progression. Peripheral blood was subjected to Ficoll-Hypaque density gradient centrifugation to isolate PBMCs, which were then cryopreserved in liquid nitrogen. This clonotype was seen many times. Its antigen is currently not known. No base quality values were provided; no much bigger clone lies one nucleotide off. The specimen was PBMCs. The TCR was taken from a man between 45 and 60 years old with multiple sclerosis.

CDR3 sequence: CASSPGQGETEQFF. The DNA sequence is as follows: TGTGCCAGCAGTCCCGGACAGGGGGAAACTGAGCAGTTCTTC. The V and J genes are TRBV3-1 and TRBJ2-1, with 10 central nucleotides matching TRBD1. Its CDR3 holds 14 amino acids, cysteine through phenylalanine. Only the CDR3 DNA stays, 42 bases, in frame from base 1. At the junction V is shortened by 6 bases and J by 9 bases; bases outside the gene matches: 8. Via the germline V gene (reference sequence), CDR1 is LGHDT and CDR2 YNNKEL.